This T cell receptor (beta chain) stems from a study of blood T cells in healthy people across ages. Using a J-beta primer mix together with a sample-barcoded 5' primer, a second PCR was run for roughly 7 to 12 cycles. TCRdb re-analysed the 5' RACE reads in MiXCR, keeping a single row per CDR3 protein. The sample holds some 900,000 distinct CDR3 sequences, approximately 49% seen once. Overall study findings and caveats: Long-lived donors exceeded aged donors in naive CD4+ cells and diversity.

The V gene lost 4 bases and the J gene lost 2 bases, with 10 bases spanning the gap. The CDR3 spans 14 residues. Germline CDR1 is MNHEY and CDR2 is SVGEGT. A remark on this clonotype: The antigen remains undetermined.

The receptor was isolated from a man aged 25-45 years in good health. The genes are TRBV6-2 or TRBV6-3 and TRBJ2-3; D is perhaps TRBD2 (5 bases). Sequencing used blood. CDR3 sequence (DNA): TGTGCCAGCAGTTCAGGACGGGACACAGATACGCAGTATTTT. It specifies CASSSGRDTDTQYF.